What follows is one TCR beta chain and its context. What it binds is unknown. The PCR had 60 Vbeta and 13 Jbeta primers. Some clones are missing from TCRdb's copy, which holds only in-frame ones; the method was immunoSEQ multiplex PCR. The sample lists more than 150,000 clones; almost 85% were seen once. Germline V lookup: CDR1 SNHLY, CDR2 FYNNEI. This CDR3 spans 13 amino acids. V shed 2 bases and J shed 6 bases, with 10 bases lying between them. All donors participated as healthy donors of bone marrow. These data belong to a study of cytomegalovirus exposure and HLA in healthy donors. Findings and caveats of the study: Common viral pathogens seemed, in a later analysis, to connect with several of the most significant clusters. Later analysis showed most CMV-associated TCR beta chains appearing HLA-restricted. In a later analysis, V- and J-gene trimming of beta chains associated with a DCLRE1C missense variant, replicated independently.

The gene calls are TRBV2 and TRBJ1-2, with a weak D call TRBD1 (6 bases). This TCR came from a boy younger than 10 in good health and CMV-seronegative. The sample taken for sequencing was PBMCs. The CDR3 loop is CASSETGRDGYTF. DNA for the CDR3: TGTGCCAGCAGTGAAACAGGGAGGGATGGCTACACCTTC.